A single sample is the source of the 28 T cell receptor beta chains below, sequenced in a study of shared clonotypes between healthy human individuals. The data were produced by immunoSEQ multiplex PCR, yet TCRdb's version contains in-frame clones alone and is incomplete. Of 2.3 million or so clones detected, more than 80% appear once; the ten largest clones hold roughly 0.36%. Sequences were obtained from naive CD4+ T cells from PBMCs. Subset given: CD45RA+ positively selected. The receptors here all came from a man aged 18 to 35 in good health. Some clones in this sample may be carry-over from other donors' samples.

V usage is TRBV5-1 and J usage is TRBJ2-1, with 7 bases matching TRBD2. V shed 0 bases, J shed 9 bases, and the junction held 6 bases outside the gene matches. CDR3 length: 14 amino acids. Germline V lookup: CDR1 SGHRS, CDR2 YFSETQ. In DNA, the CDR3 is TGCGCCAGCAGCTTGGATCGCGGGAGCGTTGAGCAGTTCTTC. Its protein is CASSLDRGSVEQFF. Together with reference TRBV5-1 and TRBJ2-1, the CDR3 gives the full variable domain: KAGVTQTPRYLIKTRGQQVTLSCSPISGHRSVSWYQQTPGQGLQFLFEYFSETQRNKGNFPGRFSGRQFSNSRSEMNVSTLELGDSALYLCASSLDRGSVEQFFGPGTRLTVL.

The chain is built from TRBV9 and TRBJ2-7; D might be TRBD1 (6 bases). This CDR3 region has 14 residues. Trimming removed 0 bases at V and 6 bases at J, with 13 bases between. Germline lookup yields CDR1 SGDLS and CDR2 YYNGEE. The CDR3 spells CASSVEGQVGEQYF. In DNA form, the CDR3 reads TGTGCCAGCAGCGTAGAGGGACAAGTGGGCGAGCAGTACTTC.

The rearrangement joins TRBV7-3 to TRBJ2-3, with 7 nucleotides matching TRBD2. The CDR3 is 15 amino acids. The V segment lost 2 bases and the J segment 0 bases; nucleotides outside the gene matches: 2. Germline V gene lookup returns CDR1 SGHTA and CDR2 FQGTGA. The CDR3 here is CASSLGGESTDTQYF. CDR3 nucleotide sequence: TGTGCCAGCAGCTTAGGGGGGGAGAGCACAGATACGCAGTATTTT.

The gene calls are TRBV25-1 and TRBJ2-1; no clear D gene. The ends were cut back, 2 bases at V and 7 bases at J, with 12 bases in the middle. Germline values: CDR1 MGHDK, CDR2 SYGVNS. The CDR3 extends over 14 amino acids. The CDR3: CASSEPLGRNEQFF. The CDR3 DNA follows: TGTGCCAGCAGTGAACCCCTAGGGCGGAATGAGCAGTTCTTC.

In the case of this clone: Within the sample, other DNA sequences also encode this same CDR3. The rearrangement links TRBV2 to TRBJ2-7; D unresolved. Per the germline V gene, CDR1 is SNHLY and CDR2 is FYNNEI. V lost 6 bases, J lost 0 bases, and 3 bases lay in between. The CDR3 is 11 residues long. Here the CDR3 reads CASSLSYEQYF. CDR3 nucleotides: TGTGCCAGCAGCCTCTCCTACGAGCAGTACTTC.

The chain links TRBV27 to TRBJ1-5; a weak D match, TRBD1 (5 bases). The CDR3 has 15 amino acids. Trimming removed 7 bases at V and 6 bases at J, with 19 bases between. Germline CDR1 is MNHEY and CDR2 is SMNVEV (reference sequence). Written as DNA, the CDR3 is TGTGCCAGCACTTCCCTCTTGGGGGGGACTCAGCCCCAGCATTTT. Translation: CASTSLLGGTQPQHF.

On this clone: The sample holds other DNA sequences that translate to the same CDR3. The rearrangement uses TRBV28 and TRBJ1-2; D unresolved. The germline gives CDR1 MDHEN, CDR2 SYDVKM. The V end lost 6 bases, the J end lost 2 bases, and 7 bases lay between the germline ends. CDR3 length equals 12 residues. The CDR3 sequence is CASSLLNYGYTF. Here the CDR3 DNA reads TGTGCCAGCAGCCTCCTCAACTATGGCTACACCTTC.

V and J are TRBV4-1 and TRBJ2-2; D remains ambiguous. V dropped 0 bases and J dropped 7 bases, with 15 bases sitting between them. CDR3 length: 16 residues. Germline V gives CDR1 MGHRA, CDR2 YSYEKL. For the CDR3, the DNA is TGCGCCAGCAGCCAAGATCGGGCGAGATGGGACGGGGAGCTGTTTTTT. Its translation: CASSQDRARWDGELFF.

The chain uses TRBV2 and TRBJ1-3; D ambiguous. CDR3 length: 15 residues. Trimming left V 5 bases short and J 1 base short, with 12 bases between. Germline V gives CDR1 SNHLY, CDR2 FYNNEI. CDR3 in DNA: TGTGCCAGCAGTACTCCGGGAGGTTCTGGAAACACCATATATTTT. Protein sequence: CASSTPGGSGNTIYF.

J is TRBJ2-3 and V is TRBV5-4; the match to TRBD2 covers 15 bases. Trimming cost V 4 bases and J 5 bases; bases outside gene matches: 5. From germline, CDR1 is SGHNT and CDR2 YYREEE (reference sequence). The CDR3 totals 16 residues. The CDR3 protein is CASSAGLAGGVDTQYF. DNA of the CDR3: TGTGCCAGCAGCGCGGGACTAGCGGGAGGAGTAGATACGCAGTATTTT.

The DNA of the CDR3 is TGTGCCAGCAGCCCTGGACTAGCGGCTACCTACAATGAGCAGTTCTTC. It yields the protein CASSPGLAATYNEQFF. The chain recombines TRBV5-8 with TRBJ2-1; 10 bases agree with TRBD2. The CDR3 contains 16 residues. V dropped 4 bases and J dropped 2; count of bases not matched to a gene: 6. In germline, CDR1 is SGHTS, CDR2 YDEGEE.

CDR3 in DNA: TGTGCCAGCAGCTCTGGACAGGGGCGTAATGAAAAACTGTTTTTT. It encodes CASSSGQGRNEKLFF. The genes are TRBV5-8 and TRBJ1-4, with 9 bases lining up with TRBD1. Germline loops: CDR1 SGHTS, CDR2 YDEGEE. Germline trimming cut 3 bases from V and 4 bases from J; bases unmatched to any gene: 4. This CDR3 contains 15 residues.

J is TRBJ2-7 and V is TRBV18; the D call may be TRBD1 or TRBD2 (6 bases each). Trimming removed 1 base at V and 4 bases at J, with 17 bases between. CDR3 size: 16 residues. Germline V gives CDR1 KGHSH, CDR2 LQKENI. CDR3: CASSPQYRRGTYEQYF. The CDR3 DNA sequence: TGTGCCAGCTCACCACAGTACCGGAGGGGGACGTACGAGCAGTACTTC.

CDR3 loop: CAWRPGENTEAFF. The DNA of the CDR3 is TGTGCCTGGAGGCCGGGAGAGAACACTGAAGCTTTCTTT. This chain links TRBV30 with TRBJ1-1; no reliable D call. This CDR3 is 13 amino acids long. CDR1 is GTSNPN, CDR2 SVGIG, per germline (reference sequence). V lost 3 bases, J lost 1 base, and 9 bases lay in between.

About this clone itself: Other DNA sequences in the sample encode the same CDR3. The chain is built from TRBV27 and TRBJ1-5; D is unclear. The CDR3 is 14 residues long. From germline, CDR1 is MNHEY and CDR2 SMNVEV (reference sequence). Trimming shortened V by 0 bases and J by 3 bases, and 6 bases separated the two germline ends. The CDR3 DNA reads TGTGCCAGCAGTTTATCGGGGTACAATCAGCCCCAGCATTTT. This encodes CASSLSGYNQPQHF.

The chain carries TRBV5-4 and TRBJ1-5; no firm D call. From germline, CDR1 is SGHNT and CDR2 YYREEE (reference sequence). The CDR3 spans 12 residues. V lost 4 bases and J 3 bases, leaving 5 bases between the germline ends. CDR3 sequence (DNA): TGTGCCAGCAGCAGACTCAATCAGCCCCAGCATTTT. Translating it yields CASSRLNQPQHF.

The chain recombines TRBV5-1 with TRBJ2-5; 7 positions match TRBD2. Per the germline V gene, CDR1 is SGHRS and CDR2 is YFSETQ. There are 16 residues in the CDR3. Trimming at V came to 0 bases and at J to 3 bases, leaving 8 bases not matched to a gene. The CDR3 loop is CASSLGLAGAEETQYF. DNA of the CDR3: TGCGCCAGCAGCTTGGGACTTGCGGGAGCGGAAGAGACCCAGTACTTC.

This sequence joins TRBV7-3 and TRBJ2-3, with TRBD1 matching over 9 bases. V lost 5 bases to trimming and J lost 2 bases; unmatched junction nucleotides: 5. In germline, CDR1 is SGHTA, CDR2 FQGTGA. The CDR3 runs 15 residues. The CDR3 region is CASSPTGGYTDTQYF. The CDR3 DNA sequence: TGTGCCAGCAGCCCAACAGGGGGCTACACAGATACGCAGTATTTT. Variable domain in full (rest from reference TRBV7-3 and TRBJ2-3): GAGVSQTPSNKVTEKGKYVELRCDPISGHTALYWYRQSLGQGPEFLIYFQGTGAADDSGLPNDRFFAVRPEGSVSTLKIQRTERGDSAVYLCASSPTGGYTDTQYFGPGTRLTVL.

The chain has TRBV18 and TRBJ2-7; 9 nucleotides align to TRBD1. This CDR3 region has 17 residues. With 7 bases clipped from V and 0 bases from J, the junction kept 13 bases outside the gene matches. Germline V gene sequence: CDR1 KGHSH, CDR2 LQKENI. The CDR3 DNA is TGTGCCAGCTGTTCGGGGGTTGGGACAGGGAGCTCCTACGAGCAGTACTTC. Residues: CASCSGVGTGSSYEQYF. The full variable domain, completed using reference TRBV18 and TRBJ2-7, is NAGVMQNPRHLVRRRGQEARLRCSPMKGHSHVYWYRQLPEEGLKFMVYLQKENIIDESGMPKERFSAEFPKEGPSILRIQQVVRGDSAAYFCASCSGVGTGSSYEQYFGPGTRLTVT.

The chain uses TRBV10-1 and TRBJ2-7; D unresolved. CDR3 length: 15 amino acids. The V gene's germline CDR1 is WNHNN and CDR2 SYGVQD (reference sequence). Trimming left V 0 bases short and J 0 bases short, with 9 bases between. CDR3 in amino acids: CASSESRSPSYEQYF. The CDR3 coding sequence is TGCGCCAGCAGTGAGTCCCGTTCCCCCTCCTACGAGCAGTACTTC.

Notes on this clone: Mismatch with germline at one junction end may stem from a read error. V is TRBV9 and J is TRBJ1-1; D is undetermined. The V gene's germline CDR1 is SGDLS and CDR2 YYNGEE. This CDR3 region has 13 residues. In DNA, the CDR3 is TGTACCAGCAGCGTTGGACGGAACACTGAAGCTTTCTTT. Translating it yields CTSSVGRNTEAFF.

The V call is TRBV20-1, the J call TRBJ2-3; D perhaps matches TRBD2 (6 bases). In germline, CDR1 is DFQATT, CDR2 SNEGSKA (reference sequence). The ends were cut back, 6 bases at V and 15 bases at J, with 19 bases in the middle. The CDR3 runs to 11 residues. The CDR3 region is CSANAAGPDYF. DNA for the CDR3: TGCAGTGCAAACGCCGCGGGGCCAGATTATTTT.

This chain joins TRBV5-1 and TRBJ2-5; 13 nucleotides line up with TRBD2. The trim removed 7 bases at V and 5 bases at J, leaving 11 bases unmatched. CDR3 size: 16 residues. Looked up from germline, CDR1 is SGHRS and CDR2 is YFSETQ. CDR3 sequence: CASVTSGRVKGETQYF. The CDR3 DNA is TGCGCCAGCGTAACTAGCGGGAGGGTAAAAGGGGAGACCCAGTACTTC. The whole variable domain, filled in from reference TRBV5-1 and TRBJ2-5, reads KAGVTQTPRYLIKTRGQQVTLSCSPISGHRSVSWYQQTPGQGLQFLFEYFSETQRNKGNFPGRFSGRQFSNSRSEMNVSTLELGDSALYLCASVTSGRVKGETQYFGPGTRLLVL.

The rearrangement links TRBV27 to TRBJ2-3; 12 positions match TRBD2. The V and J ends lost 6 bases and 3 bases, in that order; junction bases with no gene match: 19. CDR1 and CDR2 from the germline V gene are MNHEY and SMNVEV (reference sequence). This CDR3 is 20 amino acids long. CDR3 in amino acids: CASSPTGLAGPPQGTDTQYF. The CDR3 DNA reads TGTGCCAGCAGCCCGACGGGACTAGCGGGCCCCCCACAGGGTACAGATACGCAGTATTTT.

On this clone itself: Compared with germline, one end of the junction differs, possibly owing to a read error. V and J are TRBV30 and TRBJ1-2, with a possible D match to TRBD1 (6 bases). CDR1 GTSNPN and CDR2 SVGIG come from the germline V gene (reference sequence). The CDR3 is 9 amino acids. CDR3 region: CASGAAVYF. In DNA form, the CDR3 reads TGTGCCTCGGGGGCGGCAGTTTACTTC.

The chain employs TRBV7-6 and TRBJ2-1; maybe TRBD2 (7 bases). Trimming removed 10 bases at V and 12 bases at J, with 31 bases between. The CDR3 length is 16 residues. Germline values: CDR1 SGHVS, CDR2 FNYEAQ. The CDR3 DNA is TGTGCCAACCCAGGGGCTCGGTCATCGCAGCGGGAAGGGCAGTTCTTC. Encoded protein: CANPGARSSQREGQFF.

The V call is TRBV4-3, the J call TRBJ2-3, with TRBD2 matching 8 bases. Unmatched junction bases numbered 3, after V lost 1 base and J lost 3 bases. The CDR3 loop spans 15 amino acids. CDR1 and CDR2 (germline): LGHNA, YSLEER. The CDR3 loop is CASSQVAGNTDTQYF. CDR3 in DNA: TGCGCCAGCAGCCAAGTAGCGGGAAATACAGATACGCAGTATTTT.

The CDR3: CASSPRGTSGSYEQYF. Written as DNA, the CDR3 is TGTGCCAGCAGCCCTAGAGGGACTAGCGGGAGTTACGAGCAGTACTTC. V usage is TRBV7-8 and J usage is TRBJ2-7; TRBD2 matches 14 bases. V lost 5 bases to trimming and J lost 4 bases; unmatched junction nucleotides: 7. From germline, CDR1 is SGHVS and CDR2 FQNEAQ. The CDR3 runs to 16 residues.